These T cell receptor beta chains were read from a single sample in a study of radiation and T cells in renal cell carcinoma. Sequenced by immunoSEQ multiplex PCR; TCRdb stores in-frame clones only, minus some. The repertoire holds fewer than 200,000 clones, with around 90% as singletons. Source: blood, taken from a patient whose treatment included radiotherapy and nephrectomy. The receptors were sampled from a woman aged 50 to 60 with renal cell carcinoma. Both conserved end residues are part of each CDR3. A D gene is named only where the DNA matches it firmly. Size is stated for part of the rows, as once, few or many counts, or as a class when the clone is expanded.

>NA|TRBJ1-1|NA|TRBV6-5
CASSYSIASQAFF
TGTGCCAGCAGTTACTCGATTGCCAGCCAAGCTTTCTTT
>NA|TRBJ1-3|NA|TRBV5-4
CASSLGAAEGNTIYF
TGTGCCAGCAGCTTGGGGGCTGCGGAGGGAAACACCATATATTTT
>NA|TRBJ1-1|NA|TRBV7-9
CASSLVGRGYMNTEAFF
TGTGCCAGCAGCTTAGTTGGCCGGGGGTATATGAACACTGAAGCTTTCTTT
>NA|TRBJ1-4|NA|TRBV5-6
CASSRTPLSNEKLFF
TGTGCCAGCAGCCGTACGCCTCTATCAAACGAAAAACTGTTTTTT
>NA|TRBJ1-1|NA|TRBV2
CASILRTVNTEAFF
TGTGCCAGCATCCTCCGGACAGTGAACACTGAAGCTTTCTTT
>NA|TRBJ1-1|NA|TRBV6-5
CASSSRMGRTEAFF
TGTGCCAGCAGTTCCCGCATGGGGCGGACTGAAGCTTTCTTT
>NA|TRBJ1-2|few|TRBV19
CASSIDPAGGGYTF
TGTGCCAGTAGTATAGACCCCGCCGGGGGTGGCTACACCTTC
>NA|TRBJ1-1|NA|TRBV18
CASSPEGPGAFF
TGTGCCAGCTCACCGGAGGGACCGGGGGCTTTCTTT
>NA|TRBJ1-4|NA|TRBV7-6
CASSPDSPGEKLFF
TGTGCCAGCAGCCCGGACAGCCCGGGTGAAAAACTGTTTTTT
>NA|TRBJ2-7|NA|TRBV5-6
CASAGFSYEQYF
TGTGCCAGCGCCGGGTTCTCCTACGAGCAGTACTTC
>NA|TRBJ2-3|NA|TRBV7-9
CASSLSLALTDTQYF
TGTGCCAGCAGCTTATCACTAGCCCTCACAGATACGCAGTATTTT
>NA|TRBJ2-7|NA|TRBV6-1
CASSEGQREQYF
TGTGCCAGCAGTGAAGGACAGCGCGAGCAGTACTTC
>NA|TRBJ1-1|NA|TRBV6-7
CASSYSIRRVRPNTEAFF
TGTGCCAGCAGTTACTCGATAAGAAGGGTCAGACCTAACACTGAAGCTTTCTTT
>TRBD2|TRBJ2-1|NA|TRBV19
CASSPLAGYYNEQFF
TGTGCCAGTAGCCCTTTAGCGGGGTATTACAATGAGCAGTTCTTC
>NA|TRBJ1-1|NA|TRBV10-2
CASREIMNTEAFF
TGCGCCAGCAGGGAAATTATGAACACTGAAGCTTTCTTT